A single sample is the source of the 9 T cell receptor beta chains below, sequenced in a study of blood T cell repertoires in COVID-19. Assay used: immunoSEQ multiplex PCR; TCRdb lists only in-frame clones, some missing. Of 63,000 or so clones detected, more than 75% appear once; the ten largest clones hold around 1.3%. The sample consisted of peripheral blood. Every receptor here comes from a human donor in a cohort sampled during active COVID-19.

The chain carries TRBV5-6 and TRBJ1-2; 11 nucleotides align to TRBD1. V lost 4 bases and J lost 4; bases outside the gene matches: 9. The CDR3 contains 16 residues. Germline assignment: CDR1 SGHDT and CDR2 YYEEEE. The CDR3 protein is CASSAGQGVFPYGYTF. DNA for the CDR3: TGTGCCAGCAGCGCGGGACAGGGGGTGTTTCCCTATGGCTACACCTTC.

V gene TRBV3-1 (or the pseudogene TRBV3-2) combines with J gene TRBJ2-5, with TRBD2 matching over 10 bases. Germline-derived CDR1 and CDR2 are LGHDT and YNNKEL (reference sequence). This CDR3 is 15 amino acids long. The V and J ends lost 7 bases and 0 bases, in that order; junction bases with no gene match: 5. In nucleotides, the CDR3 is TGTGCCAGCAACCGACTAGCGGGCAACCAAGAGACCCAGTACTTC. Encoded protein: CASNRLAGNQETQYF.

The chain recombines TRBV6-2 or TRBV6-3 with TRBJ2-1, with 15 bases aligning to TRBD2. The germline CDR1 and CDR2 sequences are MNHEY and SVGEGT. The trim removed 4 bases at V and 1 base at J, leaving 5 bases unmatched. CDR3 length equals 18 residues. The CDR3 DNA sequence: TGTGCCAGCAGTTGGACTAGCGGGAGGGTAGAGTCCTACAATGAGCAGTTCTTC. It codes for CASSWTSGRVESYNEQFF.

The chain recombines TRBV5-1 with TRBJ2-7; 8 positions match TRBD2. V was pared by 0 bases and J by 1 base, with 9 bases of the junction left unmatched. CDR1 SGHRS and CDR2 YFSETQ come from the germline V gene. This CDR3 has 17 amino acids. The CDR3 loop is CASSLVVSGIQSYEQYF. CDR3 in DNA: TGCGCCAGCAGCTTGGTCGTTAGCGGGATCCAGTCCTACGAGCAGTACTTC.

The gene calls are TRBV10-3 and TRBJ1-2, with D unclear. Germline V gene data show CDR1 as ENHRY and CDR2 as SYGVKD. Trimming pared 6 bases from V and 2 bases from J, leaving 10 bases between. The CDR3 is 13 residues long. CDR3 sequence reads: CAIRQVLNYGYTF. The CDR3 nucleotides read TGTGCCATCAGGCAGGTCCTAAACTATGGCTACACCTTC.

The chain recombines TRBV27 with TRBJ1-5, with D unresolved. Trimming took 4 bases from V and 4 from J, leaving 11 bases between them. Germline-derived CDR1 and CDR2 are MNHEY and SMNVEV (reference sequence). This CDR3 comprises 14 residues. This CDR3 is CASSSTMVNQPQHF. DNA of the CDR3: TGTGCCAGCAGTTCTACCATGGTAAATCAGCCCCAGCATTTT.

The rearrangement joins TRBV5-1 to TRBJ2-7; TRBD2 matches 8 bases. In germline, CDR1 is SGHRS, CDR2 YFSETQ. The CDR3 runs to 15 residues. The trim removed 0 bases at V and 3 bases at J, leaving 5 bases unmatched. The CDR3 reads CASSLEVAGLYEQYF. CDR3 nucleotide sequence: TGCGCCAGCAGCTTGGAGGTAGCGGGGCTCTACGAGCAGTACTTC.

This clone has a count of ten or more. CDR3 nucleotide sequence: TGTGCCAGCAGTTTCCCCAGGGGAAATGAGCAGTTCTTC. Translation gives CASSFPRGNEQFF. This chain connects TRBV27 to TRBJ2-1; D is possibly TRBD1 (6 bases). V dropped 3 bases and J dropped 7 bases, with 10 bases sitting between them. The CDR3 length is 13 residues. Per germline, CDR1 MNHEY and CDR2 SMNVEV (reference sequence).

This chain uses TRBV11-2 with TRBJ2-7; maybe TRBD1 (6 bases). Germline CDR1 is SGHAT and CDR2 is FQNNGV. Trimming left V 3 bases short and J 0 bases short, with 12 bases between. The CDR3 length is 15 residues. CDR3 in DNA: TGTGCCAGCAGCTTGGCAGGGGCGAGCTCCTACGAGCAGTACGTC. Translated, it gives CASSLAGASSYEQYV.